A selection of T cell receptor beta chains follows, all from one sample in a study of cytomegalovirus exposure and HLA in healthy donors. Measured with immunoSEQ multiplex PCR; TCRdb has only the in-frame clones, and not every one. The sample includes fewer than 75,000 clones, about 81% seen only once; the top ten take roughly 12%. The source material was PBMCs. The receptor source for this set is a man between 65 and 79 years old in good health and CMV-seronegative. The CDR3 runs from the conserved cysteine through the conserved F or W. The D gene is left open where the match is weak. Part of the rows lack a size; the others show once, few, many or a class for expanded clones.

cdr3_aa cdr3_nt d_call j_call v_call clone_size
CASSRSGSYEQYF TGTGCCAGCAGTCGAAGCGGGTCCTACGAGCAGTACTTC - TRBJ2-7 TRBV7-2 -
CASSQTGRGAFF TGTGCCAGCAGCCAGACAGGGCGCGGAGCTTTCTTT TRBD1 TRBJ1-1 TRBV7-8 -
CASGGPTGSTQHF TGTGCCAGCGGGGGCCCAACAGGCTCTACCCAGCATTTT - TRBJ1-5 TRBV2 few
CASSLSNIRDRITYEQYF TGTGCCAGCAGTTTATCGAATATCCGGGACAGGATAACCTACGAGCAGTACTTC TRBD1 TRBJ2-7 TRBV28 once
CASSSLTGNTEAFF TGTGCCAGCAGCTCACTGACGGGGAACACTGAAGCTTTCTTT - TRBJ1-1 TRBV7-9 -
CASSVGRGGNTGELFF TGTGCCAGCAGCGTTGGGAGGGGGGGGAACACCGGGGAGCTGTTTTTT - TRBJ2-2 TRBV9 -
CSVERRGGREEAFF TGCAGCGTTGAAAGGAGGGGGGGCAGGGAGGAAGCTTTCTTT - TRBJ1-1 TRBV29-1 -
CASIIGQGANSPLHF TGTGCCAGCATAATCGGACAGGGGGCTAATTCACCCCTCCACTTT TRBD1 TRBJ1-6 TRBV2 -
CASSGRGLGDTQYF TGTGCCAGCAGTGGGAGGGGGCTGGGAGATACGCAGTATTTT - TRBJ2-3 TRBV6-1 -
CASSFQLQAEEKSYEQYF TGTGCCAGCAGCTTCCAGCTTCAAGCGGAAGAGAAATCCTACGAGCAGTACTTC - TRBJ2-7 TRBV7-2 -
CASSPIAGVETQYF TGTGCCAGCTCACCGATAGCGGGAGTAGAGACCCAGTACTTC TRBD2 TRBJ2-5 TRBV18 few
CASSPITGSGTEAFF TGTGCCAGCAGCCCCATCACGGGGTCTGGCACTGAAGCTTTCTTT - TRBJ1-1 TRBV5-4 -
CASSPGQPNYGYTF TGTGCCAGCAGCCCCGGACAGCCTAACTATGGCTACACCTTC - TRBJ1-2 TRBV11-2 -
CASSTGLAGSYNEQFF TGCGCCAGCAGCACGGGACTAGCGGGATCCTACAATGAGCAGTTCTTC TRBD2 TRBJ2-1 TRBV5-1 -
CASRWASTDTQYF TGTGCCAGCAGATGGGCGAGCACAGATACGCAGTATTTT - TRBJ2-3 TRBV7-8 -
CASRWTKEGETQYF TGCGCCAGCCGATGGACAAAGGAGGGGGAGACCCAGTACTTC - TRBJ2-5 TRBV10-2 -
CASSLAQGSYNEQFF TGTGCCAGCAGTTTAGCACAGGGTTCCTACAATGAGCAGTTCTTC - TRBJ2-1 TRBV27 -
CASRTDSGNTIYF TGCGCCTCCCGGACAGACTCAGGAAACACCATATATTTT - TRBJ1-3 TRBV5-1 -
CASSMGQYNSPLHF TGTGCCAGTAGTATGGGACAATATAATTCACCCCTCCACTTT - TRBJ1-6 TRBV19 -
CAWSVQGTYNQPQHF TGTGCCTGGAGTGTACAGGGCACCTATAATCAGCCCCAGCATTTT - TRBJ1-5 TRBV30 -
CASSPPDWGTDTQYF TGCGCCAGCAGTCCTCCGGACTGGGGCACAGATACGCAGTATTTT - TRBJ2-3 TRBV10-2 -
CASSLEQGEGLDF TGTGCCAGCAGCTTAGAGCAGGGCGAAGGCCTGGATTTT - TRBJ1-5 TRBV7-9 -
CASSLWGSSGDSTDTQYF TGTGCCAGCAGCTTGTGGGGCTCTAGCGGAGACAGCACAGATACGCAGTATTTT TRBD2 TRBJ2-3 TRBV5-6 -
CSAPFGEKQYF TGCAGTGCCCCGTTTGGGGAGAAGCAGTACTTC - TRBJ2-7 TRBV20-1 -
CASSLRPEDTQYF TGTGCCAGCAGCTTACGCCCCGAGGATACGCAGTATTTT - TRBJ2-3 TRBV7-2 -
CASSSGTATTNSPLHF TGTGCCAGCAGTTCCGGGACAGCAACGACAAATTCACCCCTCCACTTT TRBD1 TRBJ1-6 TRBV5-4 few
CASRRETDKYGYTF TGCGCCAGCAGGCGGGAGACGGACAAGTATGGCTACACCTTC - TRBJ1-2 TRBV5-1 -
CASSLGSKTQYF TGTGCCAGCAGCCTCGGTTCTAAGACCCAGTACTTC - TRBJ2-5 TRBV5-6 few
CASSAGTSGGETQYF TGCGCCAGCAGCGCCGGGACTAGCGGGGGAGAGACCCAGTACTTC TRBD2 TRBJ2-5 TRBV5-1 -
CASSTIRGLFEAFF TGTGCCAGCAGCACAATCAGGGGCCTCTTTGAAGCTTTCTTT - TRBJ1-1 TRBV7-9 -
CASSVRTEGGTQYF TGCGCCAGCAGCGTGCGGACTGAAGGGGGGACCCAGTACTTC - TRBJ2-5 TRBV5-1 -
CASSERFTGDYGYTF TGTGCCAGCAGTGAAAGGTTCACGGGGGACTATGGCTACACCTTC - TRBJ1-2 TRBV6-1 -
CAISRGLGETQYF TGTGCCATCAGTAGGGGGTTGGGGGAGACCCAGTACTTC - TRBJ2-5 TRBV10-3 -
CAISGGLADYEQYF TGTGCCATCAGCGGAGGACTAGCGGACTACGAGCAGTACTTC TRBD2 TRBJ2-7 TRBV10-3 -
CASTQRGETGELFF TGTGCCAGTACTCAGCGGGGTGAGACCGGGGAGCTGTTTTTT TRBD2 TRBJ2-2 TRBV19 -
CATSRPWTGTNTEAFF TGTGCCACCAGCAGGCCGTGGACAGGGACGAACACTGAAGCTTTCTTT TRBD1 TRBJ1-1 TRBV15 -
CASSQAYRENYGYTF TGCGCCAGCAGCCAAGCTTACAGGGAAAACTATGGCTACACCTTC - TRBJ1-2 TRBV4-1 -
CAISGGTSSYNSPLHF TGTGCCATCAGTGGGGGCACGAGCTCCTATAATTCACCCCTCCACTTT - TRBJ1-6 TRBV10-3 -
CAWSGGSLDQPQHF TGTGCCTGGAGCGGAGGAAGCTTAGATCAGCCCCAGCATTTT - TRBJ1-5 TRBV30 -
CASSLDEVAGGGYTF TGTGCCAGCAGCTTAGATGAGGTGGCGGGAGGAGGCTACACCTTC - TRBJ1-2 TRBV11-2 -
CASSNPPGTSGNNEQFF TGTGCCAGCAGCAACCCTCCCGGGACTAGCGGTAACAATGAGCAGTTCTTC TRBD2 TRBJ2-1 TRBV7-9 -
CAWGGYQETQYF TGTGCCTGGGGGGGCTACCAAGAGACCCAGTACTTC - TRBJ2-5 TRBV30 -
CASRLIPGQGMGEQFF TGCGCCAGCAGATTGATACCGGGACAGGGTATGGGTGAGCAGTTCTTC TRBD1 TRBJ2-1 TRBV5-1 few
CASSLDRGSNSPLHF TGTGCCAGCAGCTTGGACAGGGGAAGCAATTCACCCCTCCACTTT TRBD1 TRBJ1-6 TRBV13 -
CASGPRTSSYEQYF TGTGCCAGCGGACCTCGGACATCATCCTACGAGCAGTACTTC - TRBJ2-7 TRBV7-8 -
CAWSVLEYNEQFF TGTGCCTGGAGTGTACTAGAGTACAATGAGCAGTTCTTC - TRBJ2-1 TRBV30 -
CASTGQALGGYTF TGCGCCAGCACGGGACAGGCCCTCGGTGGCTACACCTTC TRBD1 TRBJ1-2 TRBV10-1 -
CASTPIQGGGSYNEQFF TGTGCCAGTACCCCAATCCAGGGAGGGGGTTCCTACAATGAGCAGTTCTTC - TRBJ2-1 TRBV19 -